The 20 T cell receptor beta chains given below trace back to one sample, sequenced in a study of cytomegalovirus exposure and HLA in healthy donors. With 60 Vbeta and 13 Jbeta primers, the PCR was carried out. The assay was immunoSEQ multiplex PCR, and TCRdb's table has in-frame clones only and misses some. The sample contains around 130,000 clones, 6.5% to 9.5% of which appear only once. Sequencing used PBMCs. The source is a middle-aged man in good health and CMV-seronegative.

This chain connects TRBV2 to TRBJ2-7, with D perhaps TRBD1 (6 bases). The V end lost 2 bases, the J end lost 3 bases, and 14 bases lay between the germline ends. This CDR3 is 15 amino acids long. From germline, CDR1 is SNHLY and CDR2 FYNNEI. CDR3 bases: TGTGCCAGCAGTGAACAGGGGATGGGTTACTACGAGCAGTACTTC. It is translated as CASSEQGMGYYEQYF.

This clone turned up a few times. The sample carries other DNA sequences with the same CDR3. The chain uses TRBV19 and TRBJ1-4; D is perhaps TRBD1 (6 bases). The CDR3 runs 15 residues. Trimming left V 5 bases short and J 8 bases short, with 18 bases between. Germline V lookup: CDR1 LNHDA, CDR2 SQIVND (reference sequence). The CDR3 region has the DNA TGTGCCAGTAGTTCAACCGGGACACGGGCGGAAAAACTGTTTTTT. Its protein is CASSSTGTRAEKLFF.

This clone was observed a handful of times. The genes are TRBV2 and TRBJ1-2; a possible D gene is TRBD1 (5 bases). This CDR3 spans 11 amino acids. V dropped 10 bases and J dropped 6 bases, with 12 bases sitting between them. Germline V gene data show CDR1 as SNHLY and CDR2 as FYNNEI. CDR3 residues: CATVQGNGYTF. The CDR3 DNA reads TGTGCCACCGTCCAGGGTAATGGCTACACCTTC. Looking up the rest from reference TRBV2 and TRBJ1-2 gives the full variable domain: EPEVTQTPSHQVTQMGQEVILRCVPISNHLYFYWYRQILGQKVEFLVSFYNNEISEKSEIFDDQFSVERPDGSNFTLKIRSTKLEDSAMYFCATVQGNGYTFGSGTRLTVV.

The chain joins TRBV10-3 to TRBJ2-1, with D perhaps matching TRBD2 (5 bases). CDR3 length: 13 residues. CDR1 is ENHRY and CDR2 is SYGVKD in the germline V gene. The ends were cut back, 5 bases at V and 9 bases at J, with 14 bases in the middle. The CDR3 coding sequence is TGTGCCATCAGTTTCAAACTAGACGGTGAGCAGTTCTTC. Amino acids: CAISFKLDGEQFF.

J is TRBJ1-3 and V is TRBV5-6; TRBD1 aligns across 10 bases. After removal of 3 bases from V and 2 bases from J, the junction contained 2 bases not matched to a gene. In germline, CDR1 is SGHDT, CDR2 YYEEEE. The CDR3 has 15 amino acids. The CDR3 nucleotides are TGTGCCAGCAGCTGGGACAGGGGTGCTGGAAACACCATATATTTT. Translation: CASSWDRGAGNTIYF.

This clone was detected only a few times. The J gene is TRBJ2-3, the V gene TRBV5-5; D possibly corresponds to TRBD2 (6 bases). CDR1 and CDR2 from the germline V gene are SGHKS and YYEKEE (reference sequence). CDR3 length equals 12 residues. The ends were cut back, 5 bases at V and 5 bases at J, with 9 bases in the middle. CDR3 in amino acids: CASSPGGDTQYF. As DNA, the CDR3 is TGTGCCAGCAGTCCCGGGGGAGATACGCAGTATTTT.

The chain recombines TRBV7-6 with TRBJ2-7; tentative D call: TRBD1 (8 bases). V was trimmed by 1 base and J by 3 bases, leaving 10 bases between them. The CDR3 is 14 residues long. The V gene's germline CDR1 is SGHVS and CDR2 FNYEAQ. CDR3 DNA: TGTGCCAGCAGCTTAGACAGGGGGGGCTACGAGCAGTACTTC. This sequence encodes CASSLDRGGYEQYF.

The genes are TRBV15 and TRBJ2-2; 8 bases map to TRBD1. Trimming removed 6 bases from V and 5 bases from J; junction bases left unmatched: 5. CDR1 LNHNV and CDR2 YYDKDF come from the germline V gene (reference sequence). CDR3 length: 14 amino acids. CDR3 protein: CATSRTGWTGELFF. CDR3 bases: TGTGCCACCAGTCGGACAGGGTGGACCGGGGAGCTGTTTTTT.

A few counts support this clone. The CDR3 DNA reads as TGTGCCAGCAGTTGGACAGGGGTGGCTGAAGCTTTCTTT. Encoded protein: CASSWTGVAEAFF. This chain joins TRBV2 and TRBJ1-1; 9 bases line up with TRBD1. The V gene end was trimmed by 5 bases and the J gene end by 6 bases; junction bases not matched to a gene: 4. Germline V CDR1 and CDR2: SNHLY, FYNNEI. The CDR3 is 13 amino acids.

This chain joins TRBV18 and TRBJ1-5; D possibly corresponds to TRBD1 (6 bases). Germline CDR1 is KGHSH and CDR2 is LQKENI. Trimming cost V 2 bases and J 5 bases, with 13 bases left between them. The CDR3 sequence is 15 residues long. CDR3 nucleotide sequence: TGTGCCAGCTCACCAGGGGGTCAGGGGTATCAGCCCCAGCATTTT. Translating it yields CASSPGGQGYQPQHF.

Only a few counts were recorded for this clone. The chain is built from TRBV5-6 and TRBJ1-1, with 7 nucleotides matching TRBD1. The junction had 12 bases not matched to a gene; V was cut back by 4 bases and J by 0 bases. In germline, CDR1 is SGHDT, CDR2 YYEEEE. The CDR3 is 17 amino acids. CDR3 DNA sequence: TGTGCCAGCAGCCCTCCGGGACAGCCTTGGGTGAACACTGAAGCTTTCTTT. Translating it yields CASSPPGQPWVNTEAFF. The complete variable domain, with remaining parts taken from reference TRBV5-6 and TRBJ1-1, reads DAGVTQSPTHLIKTRGQQVTLRCSPKSGHDTVSWYQQALGQGPQFIFQYYEEEERQRGNFPDRFSGHQFPNYSSELNVNALLLGDSALYLCASSPPGQPWVNTEAFFGQGTRLTVV.

A few counts support this clone. This chain uses TRBV6-1 with TRBJ1-2; D gene ambiguous. Germline V gene data show CDR1 as MNHNS and CDR2 as SASEGT. This CDR3 contains 11 residues. Trimming took off 7 bases at V and 8 bases at J, with 11 bases between the two ends. This CDR3 reads CASMRGGGYTF. CDR3 DNA sequence: TGTGCCAGCATGAGAGGAGGCGGCTACACCTTC.

This clone showed up just a few times. J is TRBJ1-1 and V is TRBV6-5, with D possibly being TRBD1 (6 bases). The V end lost 0 bases, the J end lost 11 bases, and 19 bases lay between the germline ends. Per the germline V gene, CDR1 is MNHEY and CDR2 is SVGAGI. The CDR3 runs to 15 residues. The CDR3 DNA reads as TGTGCCAGCAGTTACTCTAACTCCCTCGGGGGGGCGGCTTTCTTT. This encodes CASSYSNSLGGAAFF.

This clone was seen a handful of times. This chain connects TRBV6-6 to TRBJ2-7; 10 bases fit TRBD1. Germline CDR1 and CDR2: MNHNY and SVGAGI (reference sequence). This CDR3 region has 16 residues. V lost 7 bases to trimming and J lost 3 bases; unmatched junction nucleotides: 12. The CDR3 nucleotides are TGTGCCAGCAAGGGTCGATCGGGACAGGGGTTCTACGAGCAGTACTTC. This codes for CASKGRSGQGFYEQYF.

The chain carries TRBV6-4 and TRBJ2-1, with 10 bases fitting TRBD2. Germline lookup yields CDR1 MRHNA and CDR2 SNTAGT. The CDR3 consists of 16 residues. The junction had 6 bases not matched to a gene; V was cut back by 3 bases and J by 4 bases. The CDR3 here is CASSERSSGGYNEQFF. The DNA of the CDR3 is TGTGCCAGCAGTGAGAGATCTAGCGGGGGATACAATGAGCAGTTCTTC.

There are a few counts of this clone. The chain is built from TRBV5-4 and TRBJ1-2; no clear D gene. Germline V CDR1 and CDR2: SGHNT, YYREEE (reference sequence). This CDR3 is built from 14 residues. Trimming left V 2 bases short and J 0 bases short, with 8 bases between. The CDR3 spells CASSFRGSNYGYTF. The CDR3 nucleotides read TGTGCCAGCAGCTTTCGGGGTTCTAACTATGGCTACACCTTC.

The gene calls are TRBV27 and TRBJ2-5; maybe TRBD1 (6 bases). Germline CDR1 and CDR2: MNHEY and SMNVEV (reference sequence). This CDR3 region has 14 residues. The V and J ends lost 6 bases and 2 bases respectively, with 13 bases between them. The CDR3 reads CASRRQVGQETQYF. The CDR3 DNA sequence: TGTGCCAGCAGGCGACAGGTAGGGCAAGAGACCCAGTACTTC.

The chain recombines TRBV5-1 with TRBJ1-4, with D possibly matching TRBD1 (5 bases). The CDR3 is 14 residues long. Trimming removed 5 bases from V and 4 bases from J, with 12 bases in between. Germline CDR1 reads SGHRS; CDR2 reads YFSETQ. Written as DNA, the CDR3 is TGCGCCAGCAGTTTTGACAGCTTTAATGAAAAACTGTTTTTT. Protein product: CASSFDSFNEKLFF. The entire variable domain, with the rest obtained from reference TRBV5-1 and TRBJ1-4, is as follows: KAGVTQTPRYLIKTRGQQVTLSCSPISGHRSVSWYQQTPGQGLQFLFEYFSETQRNKGNFPGRFSGRQFSNSRSEMNVSTLELGDSALYLCASSFDSFNEKLFFGSGTQLSVL.

The CDR3 loop reads CASSSRVYGYTF. In nucleotides, the CDR3 is TGTGCCAGCAGTTCGCGAGTCTATGGCTACACCTTC. The chain is built from TRBV6-5 and TRBJ1-2; D is ambiguous. CDR1 and CDR2 (germline): MNHEY, SVGAGI. Between the trimmed V and J ends, which lost 4 bases and 4 bases, there was a span of 7 bases. This CDR3 is 12 amino acids long.

In this sample, this clone turned up a few times. The DNA of the CDR3 is TGTGCCAGCAGTTTATCCGGACTCCAGGCGATAATTTCACCCCTCCACTTT. Translation: CASSLSGLQAIISPLHF. The gene calls are TRBV27 and TRBJ1-6, with D unresolved. CDR1 is MNHEY and CDR2 is SMNVEV in the germline V gene (reference sequence). The CDR3 extends over 17 amino acids. V was clipped by 0 bases and J by 9 bases, with 18 bases between them.